The 21 T cell receptor beta chains reported below all come from one sample, sequenced in a study of cytomegalovirus exposure and HLA in healthy donors. 60 Vbeta and 13 Jbeta primers were used in PCR. Sequenced by immunoSEQ multiplex PCR; TCRdb stores in-frame clones only, minus some. The repertoire holds some 120,000 clones, with 79% as singletons. What was sequenced was PBMCs. These receptors all stem from a man between 18 and 35 years old in good health and CMV-seronegative.

The chain carries TRBV9 and TRBJ1-6; D remains ambiguous. Germline V gene data show CDR1 as SGDLS and CDR2 as YYNGEE. V was pared by 6 bases and J by 5 bases, with 9 bases between. The CDR3 length is 13 residues. The CDR3 nucleotides read TGTGCCAGCAAGGAGAGAGATAATTCACCCCTCCACTTT. Protein: CASKERDNSPLHF.

Here the CDR3 DNA reads TGTGCCAGCAGCTCCCCCCTAGACAGGGGAGAGACCCAGTACTTC. Its protein is CASSSPLDRGETQYF. V gene TRBV5-4 combines with J gene TRBJ2-5; 8 bases line up with TRBD1. CDR3 size: 15 residues. The trim removed 3 bases at V and 4 bases at J, leaving 8 bases unmatched. The germline gives CDR1 SGHNT, CDR2 YYREEE (reference sequence).

This sequence joins TRBV7-3 and TRBJ2-1, with D tentatively TRBD2 (6 bases). This CDR3 spans 16 amino acids. From germline, CDR1 is SGHTA and CDR2 FQGTGA. V lost 5 bases to trimming and J lost 4 bases, with 18 bases between them. The CDR3 DNA is TGTGCCAGCAGCCCCTCCGGGGGAATGGATTACAATGAGCAGTTCTTC. It translates to CASSPSGGMDYNEQFF.

The J gene is TRBJ2-6, the V gene TRBV5-1; a possible D gene is TRBD2 (5 bases). CDR1 and CDR2 (germline): SGHRS, YFSETQ. This CDR3 has 17 residues. V was pared by 4 bases and J by 0 bases, with 14 bases between. The CDR3 coding sequence is TGCGCCAGCAGCACGAGGGTCGATAGCTCTGGGGCCAACGTCCTGACTTTC. It encodes CASSTRVDSSGANVLTF.

J is TRBJ2-4 and V is TRBV19, with TRBD2 matching over 8 bases. The V segment lost 10 bases and the J segment 7 bases; nucleotides outside the gene matches: 12. The CDR3 is 14 residues long. Germline assignment: CDR1 LNHDA and CDR2 SQIVND (reference sequence). CDR3 protein: CATPRPASGNIQYF. The CDR3 nucleotides are TGTGCCACTCCTCGCCCGGCTAGCGGGAACATTCAGTACTTC.

The chain links TRBV5-4 to TRBJ2-1; D unresolved. Germline CDR1 SGHNT, CDR2 YYREEE (reference sequence). The V end lost 4 bases, the J end lost 8 bases, and 13 bases lay between the germline ends. The CDR3 is made up of 13 amino acids. CDR3 sequence (DNA): TGTGCCAGCAGCACCAGTGTGGCGGATGAGCAGTTCTTC. Translation gives CASSTSVADEQFF.

This chain uses TRBV7-3 with TRBJ2-2, with 7 bases identical to TRBD2. CDR1 and CDR2 from the germline V gene are SGHTA and FQGTGA. Trimming took 5 bases from V and 8 from J; bases not matched to a gene: 8. This CDR3 region has 14 residues. CDR3 sequence: CASSPRGVTGELFF. The CDR3 DNA is TGTGCCAGCAGCCCCCGGGGGGTAACAGGGGAGCTGTTTTTT.

The chain carries TRBV29-1 and TRBJ2-1; perhaps TRBD1 as D (6 bases). V was pared by 1 base and J by 6 bases, with 19 bases between. The germline gives CDR1 SQVTM, CDR2 ANQGSEA. The CDR3 runs 16 residues. CDR3 in amino acids: CSVEGGQGIVGNEQFF. CDR3 in DNA: TGCAGCGTTGAAGGTGGGCAGGGGATAGTTGGCAATGAGCAGTTCTTC.

The chain combines TRBV5-1 with TRBJ2-1; D is uncertain. The germline V gene has CDR1 SGHRS and CDR2 YFSETQ. This CDR3 spans 12 amino acids. V was trimmed by 3 bases and J by 6 bases, leaving 7 bases between them. DNA of the CDR3: TGCGCCAGCAGCTACACCCTCAATGAGCAGTTCTTC. It is translated as CASSYTLNEQFF.

J is TRBJ1-3 and V is TRBV5-6, with D possibly TRBD1 on 5 matching bases. Trimming shortened V by 7 bases and J by 4 bases, and 15 bases separated the two germline ends. There are 14 residues in the CDR3. The germline V gene has CDR1 SGHDT and CDR2 YYEEEE. The CDR3 loop is CASAWGWGGNTIYF. The CDR3 DNA follows: TGTGCCAGCGCTTGGGGTTGGGGCGGAAACACCATATATTTT.

The gene calls are TRBV5-1 and TRBJ2-5, with 10 positions matching TRBD1. After removal of 2 bases from V and 5 bases from J, the junction contained 6 bases not matched to a gene. Germline CDR1 SGHRS, CDR2 YFSETQ. The CDR3 is made up of 15 amino acids. DNA of the CDR3: TGCGCCAGCAGCTTAACGGGACAGGGGAGGGAGACCCAGTACTTC. It is translated as CASSLTGQGRETQYF.

The chain joins TRBV10-1 to TRBJ2-3; 16 bases are shared with TRBD2. The CDR3 has 19 amino acids. Germline CDR1 WNHNN, CDR2 SYGVQD (reference sequence). V lost 6 bases and J lost 2; bases outside the gene matches: 11. The CDR3 DNA reads as TGCGCCAGCAGGCAGGGACTAGCGGGAGGGCGTCCCCACACAGATACGCAGTATTTT. Amino acids: CASRQGLAGGRPHTDTQYF.

This sequence joins TRBV27 and TRBJ1-1; TRBD1 is a possible D gene (5 bases). CDR3 length: 15 residues. Trimming stripped 5 bases from V and 1 base from J, with 14 bases between. Germline loops: CDR1 MNHEY, CDR2 SMNVEV (reference sequence). The CDR3 here is CASSLDNHGNTEAFF. CDR3 DNA: TGTGCCAGCAGTCTGGACAACCACGGGAACACTGAAGCTTTCTTT.

In this sample, this clone turned up once. The rearrangement uses TRBV19 and TRBJ2-2; 8 bases are a match to TRBD2. This CDR3 is 14 amino acids long. Germline CDR1 reads LNHDA; CDR2 reads SQIVND (reference sequence). V trimming: 8 bases; J trimming: 7 bases; junction bases outside the gene matches: 9. The CDR3 region is CASRGGGRNGELFF. The CDR3 nucleotides read TGTGCCAGTCGGGGGGGCGGGAGAAACGGGGAGCTGTTTTTT.

The J gene is TRBJ2-1, the V gene TRBV7-3, with 8 bases that match TRBD2. Trimming at V came to 5 bases and at J to 4 bases, leaving 7 bases not matched to a gene. The CDR3 has 15 amino acids. CDR1 is SGHTA and CDR2 is FQGTGA in the germline V gene. The CDR3 coding sequence is TGTGCCAGCAGCCGCGATAGCGGGAATTACAATGAGCAGTTCTTC. This codes for CASSRDSGNYNEQFF.

The chain is built from TRBV4-1 and TRBJ2-3; 9 bases align to TRBD2. Germline lookup yields CDR1 MGHRA and CDR2 YSYEKL. V lost 2 bases to trimming and J lost 10 bases; unmatched junction nucleotides: 4. The length of the CDR3 is 13 residues. The CDR3 spells CASSQTSGCAQYF. Here the CDR3 DNA reads TGCGCCAGCAGCCAAACTAGCGGGTGTGCGCAGTATTTT.

This clone was detected once. The rearrangement joins TRBV11-2 to TRBJ2-3; perhaps TRBD1 as D (6 bases). This CDR3 comprises 15 residues. Trimming took off 4 bases at V and 2 bases at J, with 13 bases between the two ends. Germline V gene lookup returns CDR1 SGHAT and CDR2 FQNNGV. CDR3 nucleotide sequence: TGTGCCAGCAGCTCCCCCAAGGGGGTCACAGATACGCAGTATTTT. Translated: CASSSPKGVTDTQYF.

This chain connects TRBV28 to TRBJ1-2; 7 bases are a match to TRBD1. Germline lookup yields CDR1 MDHEN and CDR2 SYDVKM. V gave up 3 bases and J gave up 7 bases; unmatched junction bases: 8. This CDR3 comprises 14 residues. This CDR3 reads CASSFPTGSRGYTF. CDR3 sequence (DNA): TGTGCCAGCAGTTTCCCGACAGGGTCACGTGGCTACACCTTC.

This clone was seen just once. The chain uses TRBV5-5 and TRBJ1-2; 9 positions agree with TRBD1. J gave up 5 bases and V 1 base, and 3 bases lay outside the gene matches. This CDR3 region has 14 residues. The germline CDR1 and CDR2 sequences are SGHKS and YYEKEE (reference sequence). The DNA of the CDR3 is TGTGCCAGCAGCTTGAGGACAGGGGAATATGGCTACACCTTC. It encodes CASSLRTGEYGYTF.

This clone showed up just a few times. This chain uses TRBV30 with TRBJ1-1, with D perhaps matching TRBD1 (6 bases). Germline CDR1 GTSNPN, CDR2 SVGIG (reference sequence). The CDR3 is made up of 15 amino acids. V lost 0 bases and J lost 11, with 22 bases in between. The CDR3 DNA reads as TGTGCCTGGAGTGTTAGTGTGAGGGTCGCAGGGGAGGCTTTCTTT. It translates to CAWSVSVRVAGEAFF.

This sequence joins TRBV13 and TRBJ2-1, with D possibly being TRBD2 (5 bases). The CDR3 spans 18 residues. Germline lookup yields CDR1 PRHDT and CDR2 FYEKMQ (reference sequence). The V and J ends lost 0 bases and 11 bases respectively, with 26 bases between them. CDR3 DNA: TGTGCCAGCAGCTTAGGCACGCCCTCACGCGGGTATACTGAGAAGCAGTTCTTC. Its translation: CASSLGTPSRGYTEKQFF.